The following is a T cell receptor beta chain sequence with its context. Its specific antigen is unknown. Per-base quality was not reported, and no clone a single base away is much larger than it. Trimmed from V: 4 bases; trimmed from J: 1 base; junction bases lacking a gene match: 3. Measured from the cysteine to the phenylalanine, the CDR3 is 15 residues long. Solely the CDR3 DNA is kept, with 45 bases framed from the first base. Looking up the germline V gene yields CDR1 MRHNA and CDR2 SNTAGT. These data belong to a study of shared clonotypes between healthy human individuals (dated by TCRdb to 2020 to 2021). Concerning the study at large: A few men and a couple of women, aged 18 to 49 years, made up the cohort. For each donor, three plates each were used for CD4 naive and CD4 memory, two plates were used for CD8 naive, and one plate was used for CD8 memory. To estimate repertoire size and how much clonotype sharing occurs between individuals, the study deeply sequenced the blood TCR repertoires of several healthy adults. To increase sequencing depth and limit assay-specific biases, TCR repertoire library preparation and sequencing were carried out by different laboratories using diverse techniques. Leukapheresis yielded between about 0.94 and 8.9 billion PBMCs per donor.

The donors were healthy, HIV-negative adults who had no recently reported acute infections or vaccinations. Every donor was a Caucasian adult living in Nashville, Tennessee, USA. CD8 memory samples consisted of magnetically selected CD45RO+ cells combined with CCR7-negative CD45RA+ effector memory (TemRA) cells. After blood collection by leukapheresis, PBMCs were isolated using Ficoll-Histopaque density gradient centrifugation and then cryopreserved in the vapor phase of liquid nitrogen. Purity and quantity of every magnetically sorted T cell population were checked by analytical flow cytometry. From each sorted fraction, genomic DNA was isolated and quantified by UV absorbance on a Nanodrop 2000c. The full study reports these points: Rarefaction of sorted-subset datasets indicated incomplete sequencing despite the large sequencing depth. Sharing across four donors was observed for approximately 5% of naive CD4, over 3% of naive CD8, over 2% of memory CD4, and less than 0.45% of memory CD8 clonotypes. Higher generation probabilities were observed for clonotypes shared by all four sorted-subset donors than for non-shared clonotypes. Because the study included only a small number of donors, the genetic and exposure-history diversity represented was limited. Pairwise subsampling indicated that sequencing depth was expected to affect the degree of clonotype sharing among donors. Estimated clonotype richness was generally larger for naive than for memory subsets. Sampling was restricted to blood, and TCR repertoires in tissue are likely to differ from TCR repertoires in blood.

Using the deep immunoSEQ assay, TCR CDR3 regions were amplified from genomic DNA by multiplex PCR. Genomic DNA extracted from each cell subset was distributed evenly over all wells of several immunoSEQ 96-well plates, and each plate served as one replicate. For sorted subsets, around 0.2 ug genomic DNA, equal to 25,000 to 35,000 T cell genomes, was loaded into each replicate PCR. Purified libraries were measured with a Qubit 3.0 fluorometer, size-checked on a Bioanalyzer 2100, and measured again with the KAPA Library Quantification kit. A separate single-read 150-cycle Illumina NextSeq 550 flow cell was used to sequence each immunoSEQ 96-well plate. In the original analysis: Because only junctional sequences without quality scores were contained in the immunoSEQ output, filtering matching that applied to full-length reads could not be performed. Sequences were annotated with PyIR, a Python wrapper for IgBLAST v1.9, using IMGT germline references to assign V/J genes and CDR3. Reads with weak V/J assignments (E-value above 1e-6), missing CDR3, stop codons, out-of-frame junctions, or ambiguous translated residues were removed. V3J clonotypes were defined as sequences sharing an identical inferred V gene, J gene, and CDR3 amino acid sequence. Percentage overlap between repertoires was computed as shared unique clonotypes divided by the size of the smaller repertoire. Repertoire richness was assessed with RTK rarefaction, the Chao1 estimator, and Recon v2.1 estimates of unobserved clonotypes. For all TCRbeta clonotypes obtained by the gDNA method from a handful of donors, generation probabilities were computed with OLGA. In its TCRdb copy, this immuneACCESS table keeps in-frame sequences only and misses some clones. Where compared with another copy, unresolved V genes explain less than half of these, and the others have no known cause. From that table come the V and J calls and clone size; the DNA was used to work out D and trimming. This sample comprises a few hundred thousand clones, roughly 96% of them detected only once. The ten largest clonotypes hold around 0.32% of the sample.

This sequence originates from a man aged 30 to 39 in good health. Sequenced material: memory CD8+ T cells sorted from blood. What the cell subset or site label conveys for this sample: CD45RO+ cells pooled with CCR7-negative TemRA cells. The receptor chain draws on TRBV6-4 and TRBJ2-1; 8 bases in the junction line up with TRBD1. The CDR3 protein is CASSADRGSYNEQFF. DNA sequence: TGTGCCAGCAGTGCAGACAGGGGATCCTACAATGAGCAGTTCTTC.